These T cell receptor beta chains were read from a single sample in a study of cytomegalovirus exposure and HLA in healthy donors. Libraries were prepared by immunoSEQ multiplex PCR; TCRdb keeps only in-frame clonotypes and omits some of them. The sample has tens of thousands of clones; approximately 94% are singletons. Sequenced input: PBMCs. The source of these receptors is a man aged 18 to 29 in good health and CMV-seropositive. Each CDR3 is given with its conserved first and last residue. The order of the fields is V gene, J gene, clone size, D gene, CDR3 length, CDR3 DNA, CDR3 protein. The D gene is left open where the match is weak. Clone size is shown for a subset of rows, as once, few, many or a class of expanded clone.

TRBV7-2	TRBJ1-5	.	.	15	TGTGCCAGCAGCTCTGAGACAGGTAGCAATCAGCCCCAGCATTTT	CASSSETGSNQPQHF
TRBV11-2	TRBJ2-5	.	TRBD2	16	TGTGCCAGCAGCCCCCTAGCGGGAGCTGTACAGGAGACCCAGTACTTC	CASSPLAGAVQETQYF
TRBV4-2	TRBJ2-3	.	.	17	TGTGCCAGCAGCCAAATGTCTACAGGGTTTCTGACAGATACGCAGTATTTT	CASSQMSTGFLTDTQYF
TRBV7-7	TRBJ2-3	.	TRBD2	13	TGTGCTAGCAGTGCCGGACTAGCGGGAGAACAGTATTTT	CASSAGLAGEQYF
TRBV25-1	TRBJ1-1	once	.	14	TGTGCCAGCAGTTCCCGCAGGGCGGGGACTGAAGCTTTCTTT	CASSSRRAGTEAFF
TRBV7-9	TRBJ2-3	.	TRBD1	17	TGTGCCAGCAGCCCGCGCTCGGGACAGGGTAGGACAGATACGCAGTATTTT	CASSPRSGQGRTDTQYF
TRBV7-9	TRBJ2-5	.	TRBD1	16	TGTGCCAGCAGCTTAGTTCAGGGGGCGGTTTCGGAGACCCAGTACTTC	CASSLVQGAVSETQYF
TRBV7-7	TRBJ1-5	.	.	11	TGTGCTAGCAGCCTCTCTCAGCCCCAGCATTTT	CASSLSQPQHF
TRBV27	TRBJ2-2	.	TRBD1	15	TGTGCCAGCAGTGCCGACAGGGTCATCACCGGGGAGCTGTTTTTT	CASSADRVITGELFF
TRBV2	TRBJ1-1	.	.	14	TGTGCCAGCAGTGAAGTGGGCCACTCGGGGGAAGCTTTCTTT	CASSEVGHSGEAFF
TRBV4-2	TRBJ2-2	.	.	15	TGTGCCAGCAGCCAAGAGGAGGGATTTACCGGGGAGCTGTTTTTT	CASSQEEGFTGELFF
TRBV5-5	TRBJ2-7	.	TRBD1	14	TGTGCCAGCAGCATCTGGACAGGGGACTACGAGCAGTACTTC	CASSIWTGDYEQYF
TRBV9	TRBJ2-7	.	.	15	TGTGCCAGCAGCGTAGAGACAGGTTATCCCTACGAGCAGTACTTC	CASSVETGYPYEQYF
TRBV5-1	TRBJ2-7	.	.	14	TGCGCCAGCAGCCCAAACCTAGGTTCCTACGAGCAGTACTTC	CASSPNLGSYEQYF
TRBV5-1	TRBJ2-7	.	TRBD2	14	TGCGCCAGCAGCTTGGCGGGAGGCTCCTACGAGCAGTACTTC	CASSLAGGSYEQYF
TRBV27	TRBJ2-5	.	.	13	TGTGCCAGCAGTCCCCGGTGGCAAGAGACCCAGTACTTC	CASSPRWQETQYF
TRBV27	TRBJ1-1	.	.	13	TGTGCCAGCAGTTTAACGAGTATGACTGAAGCTTTCTTT	CASSLTSMTEAFF
TRBV30	TRBJ2-1	.	TRBD1	15	TGTGCCGCCACCTCCGGGACAGGGGTATACAATGAGCAGTTCTTC	CAATSGTGVYNEQFF
TRBV29-1	TRBJ2-3	.	.	11	TGCAGCGTTGGCCCCGGAGATACGCAGTATTTT	CSVGPGDTQYF
TRBV7-7	TRBJ1-6	.	TRBD1	14	TGTGCTAGCAGCTTGACAGGGTTTAATTCACCCCTCCACTTT	CASSLTGFNSPLHF
TRBV5-1	TRBJ2-4	once	TRBD2	16	TGCGCCAGCAGCTTGGTGGCGGGGGAGCCGAAAAACATTCAGTACTTC	CASSLVAGEPKNIQYF
TRBV11-3	TRBJ2-7	.	TRBD1	17	TGTGCCAGCAGCTCGCAAGGACAGGGGCGCCAGACCTACGAGCAGTACTTC	CASSSQGQGRQTYEQYF
TRBV11-1	TRBJ1-6	.	TRBD1	15	TGTGCCAGCAGCGCAGGGGGTGAAAGGAATTCACCCCTCCACTTT	CASSAGGERNSPLHF
TRBV12-5	TRBJ2-3	once	.	15	TGTGCTAGTGGTCCGGGACTCCCTAGCACAGATACGCAGTATTTT	CASGPGLPSTDTQYF
TRBV6-6	TRBJ1-1	.	.	15	TGTGCCAGCAGTTACTCCCCCGGGGTGGACACTGAAGCTTTCTTT	CASSYSPGVDTEAFF
TRBV7-8	TRBJ1-3	.	.	16	TGTGCCAGCAGCTTAACCTCGCGGTCCTCTGGAAACACCATATATTTT	CASSLTSRSSGNTIYF
TRBV5-1	TRBJ2-3	.	.	12	TGCGCCTCGACAGCTAGCACAGATACGCAGTATTTT	CASTASTDTQYF
TRBV6-1	TRBJ2-2	.	TRBD2	15	TGTGCCAGCAGTGAATCTAGCGGGGGGGCCCGGGAGCTGTTTTTT	CASSESSGGARELFF
TRBV19	TRBJ1-1	.	.	15	TGTGCCAGTAATAGCGGGAGGTCCATGAACACTGAAGCTTTCTTT	CASNSGRSMNTEAFF
TRBV21-1	TRBJ1-2	.	.	16	TGTGCCAGCAGACACGTAGCCGGGACACCTTTTTATGGCTACACCTTC	CASRHVAGTPFYGYTF
TRBV6-5	TRBJ2-7	.	TRBD2	15	TGTGCCAGCAGTCGTTCTAGCGGCAACTCCTACGAGCAGTACTTC	CASSRSSGNSYEQYF
TRBV19	TRBJ2-7	.	TRBD1	11	TGTGCCAGTGGGGGACAGGGGGAGCAGTACTTC	CASGGQGEQYF
TRBV12-5	TRBJ2-1	.	TRBD2	15	TGTGCTAGTGGTTCGGGGGGGACTACCTACAATGAGCAGTTCTTC	CASGSGGTTYNEQFF
TRBV7-9	TRBJ1-4	.	TRBD1	18	TGTGCCAGCAGCTTAGAATGGGACAGGGACCCCTCTAATGAAAAACTGTTTTTT	CASSLEWDRDPSNEKLFF
TRBV20-1	TRBJ2-7	.	TRBD2	10	TGCAGTCCCTTAGCGGGGGGGCAGTACTTC	CSPLAGGQYF
TRBV19	TRBJ2-7	.	.	13	TGTGCCAGTAGACCAGAGGACTCCTACGAGCAGTACTTC	CASRPEDSYEQYF
TRBV27	TRBJ2-1	.	TRBD1	18	TGTGCCAGCAGTTTAACCCCCGGGACAGGGAGGGGCTACAATGAGCAGTTCTTC	CASSLTPGTGRGYNEQFF
TRBV9	TRBJ2-4	.	.	14	TGTGCCAGCAGCGAAGAGACTGGCAAAAACATTCAGTACTTC	CASSEETGKNIQYF
TRBV6-1	TRBJ1-4	.	TRBD1	16	TGTGCCAGCAGTGTAATCGGGACAGGGGGTGGTGAAAAACTGTTTTTT	CASSVIGTGGGEKLFF
TRBV27	TRBJ2-7	.	.	14	TGTGCCAGCAGTCCCCGACAGGGAGGTTACGAGCAGTACTTC	CASSPRQGGYEQYF
TRBV5-1	TRBJ2-7	.	.	13	TGCGCCAGCAGCTTGAAGCAGGGATACGAGCAGTACTTC	CASSLKQGYEQYF
TRBV29-1	TRBJ2-3	.	TRBD1	13	TGCAGCGGGGGACAGTCAGGGTTAGATACGCAGTATTTT	CSGGQSGLDTQYF
TRBV29-1	TRBJ2-7	.	TRBD2	14	TGCAGCGTTGAGACTAGCGGGAGTGAGTACGAGCAGTACTTC	CSVETSGSEYEQYF
TRBV4-1	TRBJ1-1	.	.	12	TGCGCCAGCAGCCAAGATCGCCAGGAAGCTTTCTTT	CASSQDRQEAFF
TRBV4-1	TRBJ2-7	.	.	15	TGCGCCAGCAGCCTACTCGCGTCTAGCTCCTACGAGCAGTACTTC	CASSLLASSSYEQYF
TRBV28	TRBJ1-2	.	.	14	TGTGCCAGCAGTCCAGTTATGGCTAACTATGGCTACACCTTC	CASSPVMANYGYTF
TRBV4-1	TRBJ2-7	once	TRBD2	15	TGCGCCAGCAGCCTCGCGAGCGGGAGGAGCTACGAGCAGTACTTC	CASSLASGRSYEQYF
TRBV5-1	TRBJ1-1	.	TRBD1	18	TGCGCCAGCAGCTTGACATTACAGGGGCCCGGAGGACCCGTTGAAGCTTTCTTT	CASSLTLQGPGGPVEAFF
TRBV6-4	TRBJ2-3	.	TRBD2	15	TGTGCCAGCAGTGAAGGGCTAGCGGGAGACGATACGCAGTATTTT	CASSEGLAGDDTQYF
TRBV28	TRBJ2-3	once	.	16	TGTGCCAGCAGTTTAGAGGGTTCCCCCCCCACAGATACGCAGTATTTT	CASSLEGSPPTDTQYF
TRBV7-9	TRBJ2-3	.	TRBD2	16	TGTGCCAGCAGCTTAACTAGCGGGCCCGACACAGATACGCAGTATTTT	CASSLTSGPDTDTQYF
TRBV28	TRBJ2-5	once	.	14	TGTGCCAGCAGTTTATCGGCTAGCTTAGAGACCCAGTACTTC	CASSLSASLETQYF
TRBV28	TRBJ1-1	once	TRBD1	16	TGTGCCAGCAGTTTTTACAGGGGGGAGGAGAACACTGAAGCTTTCTTT	CASSFYRGEENTEAFF